This T cell receptor beta chain was sequenced in a study of Graves' ophthalmopathy and Graves' hyperthyroidism. Study-wide background: The collection of peripheral blood took place at initial diagnosis, before any treatment. Study-wide points: Also, most clonotypes expanded in the thyroid above 0.001 frequency appeared in blood.

At least ten counts were recorded for this clonotype. Its antigen is not known. V lost 4 bases, J lost 8 bases, and 11 bases lay in between. The length of the CDR3 is 12 residues. Germline CDR1 and CDR2: SGHAT and FQNNGV. Every ophthalmopathy donor presented moderate-to-severe activity, CAS ≥3, NOSPECS ≥4 and duration under 3 months. The starting material, roughly 9.4 ml of fresh peripheral blood, provided the PBMCs. For repertoire sequencing, the TCR beta CDR3 regions were amplified from RNA transcripts. HTBI-primed first-round RT-PCR preceded second-round multiplex PCR. MiXCR, applied by TCRdb to the multiplex PCR reads, yields one record per CDR3 protein. The sample lists 600,000 to 950,000 distinct CDR3 sequences; 40% were seen once.

The material sequenced was peripheral blood. V gene TRBV11-2 combines with J gene TRBJ1-2, with TRBD1 as a possible D gene (6 bases). This TCR was sampled from an adult man with Graves' ophthalmopathy. As DNA, the CDR3 is TGTGCCAGCAGCTCAACAGGGATGGGCTACACCTTC. Protein sequence: CASSSTGMGYTF.